This is a list of T cell receptor beta chains from one sample in a study of cytomegalovirus exposure and HLA in healthy donors. Clones were read by immunoSEQ multiplex PCR, and TCRdb kept only the in-frame ones, dropping some. Of over 90,000 clones in the sample, approximately 85% are singletons; the top ten hold 4.5% to 6.5%. Sequencing input: PBMCs. The receptors come from a man aged 35-49 years in good health and CMV-seropositive. Each CDR3 is given with its conserved first and last residue. The order of the fields is J gene, D gene, clone size, V gene, CDR3 protein, CDR3 DNA. D genes are given only for firm matches. For some rows the clone size is stated as once, few or many, or as a class when expanded; others skip it.

TRBJ1-1	.	once	TRBV9	CASSLIGSEAFF	TGTGCCAGCAGCCTCATCGGGTCTGAAGCTTTCTTT
TRBJ1-4	TRBD1	.	TRBV11-2	CASNNPGQGARGEKLFF	TGTGCCAGCAACAACCCGGGACAGGGGGCTCGCGGTGAAAAACTGTTTTTT
TRBJ1-5	.	.	TRBV7-2	CASSLAVPTNQPQHF	TGTGCCAGCAGCTTAGCCGTCCCAACAAATCAGCCCCAGCATTTT
TRBJ1-1	.	few	TRBV2	CASSVIEGTEAFF	TGTGCCAGCAGTGTAATTGAGGGCACTGAAGCTTTCTTT
TRBJ2-7	TRBD2	.	TRBV5-4	CASSLRGGTYEQYF	TGTGCCAGCAGCTTGCGGGGGGGCACGTACGAGCAGTACTTC
TRBJ2-3	TRBD1	.	TRBV11-2	CASSFTGGRGTDTQYF	TGTGCCAGCAGCTTTACAGGGGGTAGGGGGACAGATACGCAGTATTTT
TRBJ1-5	.	few	TRBV19	CASSYSGPQHF	TGTGCCAGTAGTTATAGCGGGCCCCAGCATTTT
TRBJ1-5	.	.	TRBV2	CASMAGRGNQPQHF	TGTGCCAGCATGGCTGGGCGGGGCAATCAGCCCCAGCATTTT
TRBJ2-1	TRBD2	.	TRBV30	CAFPGLAGAAYNEQFF	TGTGCCTTCCCGGGACTAGCGGGAGCGGCCTACAATGAGCAGTTCTTC
TRBJ1-2	.	.	TRBV30	CAWSHAQGRYGYTF	TGTGCCTGGAGTCACGCGCAGGGCCGGTATGGCTACACCTTC
TRBJ2-7	.	.	TRBV18	CASSRGAGYEQYF	TGTGCCAGCTCTCGGGGGGCGGGCTACGAGCAGTACTTC
TRBJ1-5	.	.	TRBV28	CASSLRQGPSQPQHF	TGTGCCAGCAGTCTCCGGCAGGGCCCCAGTCAGCCCCAGCATTTT
TRBJ1-3	.	.	TRBV19	CASSIAPQGLSGNTIYF	TGTGCCAGTAGTATCGCGCCTCAGGGTCTCTCTGGAAACACCATATATTTT
TRBJ2-1	TRBD2	.	TRBV28	CASSSYGTSGKNEQFF	TGTGCCAGCAGTTCATACGGGACTAGCGGGAAAAATGAGCAGTTCTTC
TRBJ1-1	TRBD1	.	TRBV18	CASSAQGENTEAFF	TGTGCCAGCTCAGCACAGGGGGAGAACACTGAAGCTTTCTTT
TRBJ2-7	TRBD2	.	TRBV4-2	CASSQEGVAGDPYEQYF	TGTGCCAGCAGCCAAGAAGGGGTAGCGGGCGACCCCTACGAGCAGTACTTC
TRBJ1-3	.	.	TRBV7-9	CASSLLQGSGNTIYF	TGTGCCAGCAGCTTATTACAGGGCTCTGGAAACACCATATATTTT
TRBJ2-1	TRBD2	.	TRBV13	CASSLEPSSGHNEQFF	TGTGCCAGCAGCTTAGAGCCGTCTAGCGGGCACAATGAGCAGTTCTTC
TRBJ2-3	TRBD1	.	TRBV13	CASSPKTERDRAGEADTQYF	TGTGCCAGCAGCCCTAAGACGGAAAGGGACAGGGCGGGTGAGGCAGATACGCAGTATTTT
TRBJ2-5	.	few	TRBV18	CASSPQSKREAQYF	TGTGCCAGCTCACCCCAATCCAAAAGGGAGGCCCAGTACTTC
TRBJ2-3	TRBD2	.	TRBV10-3	CAISAAGRGTDTQYF	TGTGCCATCAGTGCCGCAGGGAGGGGCACAGATACGCAGTATTTT
TRBJ2-3	TRBD1	once	TRBV10-3	CAIGRGLDTDTQYF	TGTGCCATCGGCAGGGGGCTTGACACAGATACGCAGTATTTT
TRBJ2-4	TRBD2	.	TRBV19	CASSIPGTSGNIQYF	TGTGCCAGTAGTATCCCTGGGACTAGCGGGAACATTCAGTACTTC
TRBJ1-1	.	.	TRBV30	CAWSLRRGEAFF	TGTGCCTGGAGTCTACGCAGGGGTGAAGCTTTCTTT
TRBJ1-5	.	.	TRBV7-2	CASSLVSQGLPRHF	TGTGCCAGCAGCTTAGTTTCGCAGGGCCTCCCACGGCATTTT
TRBJ1-4	.	.	TRBV5-1	CASSLAGQLVEKLFF	TGCGCCAGCAGCTTGGCCGGACAGCTTGTTGAAAAACTGTTTTTT
TRBJ2-7	TRBD2	.	TRBV5-8	CASSTGLAVYEQYF	TGTGCCAGCAGCACCGGACTAGCGGTCTACGAGCAGTACTTC
TRBJ2-3	TRBD1	once	TRBV5-4	CASSASGTGTGTQYF	TGTGCCAGCAGCGCATCGGGGACAGGCACAGGTACGCAGTATTTT
TRBJ2-3	.	.	TRBV6-1	CASSGWGTRTDTQYF	TGTGCCAGCAGTGGGTGGGGCACCCGCACAGATACGCAGTATTTT
TRBJ1-1	TRBD1	.	TRBV7-2	CASSLLGWAGGEAFF	TGTGCCAGCAGCTTACTCGGATGGGCAGGGGGCGAAGCTTTCTTT
TRBJ1-6	TRBD1	.	TRBV6-5	CASRRTGLFLLHF	TGTGCCAGCAGAAGGACAGGGCTGTTCCTCCTCCACTTT
TRBJ2-1	.	.	TRBV5-4	CASSLVGLDNNEQFF	TGTGCCAGCAGCTTGGTGGGACTGGACAACAATGAGCAGTTCTTC
TRBJ2-7	TRBD1	.	TRBV5-1	CASSLTGGSSYEQYF	TGCGCCAGCAGCTTAACAGGGGGGAGCTCCTACGAGCAGTACTTC
TRBJ2-1	TRBD2	.	TRBV5-4	CASSSTSGSRYEQFF	TGTGCCAGCAGCTCTACTAGCGGGAGTCGCTATGAGCAGTTCTTC
TRBJ1-3	.	.	TRBV19	CASSQALGNTIYF	TGTGCCAGTAGTCAGGCCCTCGGAAACACCATATATTTT
TRBJ1-3	.	.	TRBV7-9	CASSLQGMNSGNTIYF	TGTGCCAGCAGCCTTCAGGGAATGAACTCTGGAAACACCATATATTTT
TRBJ1-2	.	.	TRBV25-1	CASSESVRNYGYTF	TGTGCCAGCAGTGAATCAGTGAGGAACTATGGCTACACCTTC
TRBJ1-5	.	.	TRBV11-2	CASSLDLNQPQHF	TGTGCCAGCAGCTTAGATCTTAATCAGCCCCAGCATTTT
TRBJ1-2	TRBD1	.	TRBV5-6	CASSERDSYYGYTF	TGTGCCAGCAGCGAAAGGGACAGTTACTATGGCTACACCTTC
TRBJ1-6	TRBD1	.	TRBV19	CAAGTVGLNSPLHF	TGTGCCGCCGGGACAGTGGGGCTTAATTCACCCCTCCACTTT
TRBJ1-1	.	.	TRBV2	CASSLAGDTEAFF	TGTGCCAGCAGCCTTGCGGGGGACACTGAAGCTTTCTTT
TRBJ2-1	.	.	TRBV5-6	CASSLGAGRGNEQFF	TGTGCCAGCAGCTTGGGGGCGGGAAGGGGCAATGAGCAGTTCTTC